The 31 T cell receptor beta chains below were found in one sample sequenced in a study of shared clonotypes between healthy human individuals. Sequencing was performed with immunoSEQ multiplex PCR; in TCRdb, only in-frame clones are kept and a portion is missing. The sample lists some 2.3 million clones; just over 90% were seen once. The sample consisted of naive CD4+ T cells from PBMCs. Subset of the sample: CD45RA+ positively selected. These receptors all come from a man younger than 35 in good health. Some clones in this sample may be carry-over from other donors' samples.

The chain employs TRBV11-3 and TRBJ2-5, with 15 bases matching TRBD2. The CDR3 is 16 amino acids. V was pared by 5 bases and J by 5 bases, with 6 bases of the junction left unmatched. Germline lookup yields CDR1 SGHNT and CDR2 YENEEA. The CDR3 protein is CASSPRGLAGGETQYF. As DNA, the CDR3 is TGTGCCAGCAGCCCGCGAGGACTAGCGGGAGGGGAGACCCAGTACTTC.

This chain joins TRBV2 and TRBJ2-5; TRBD1 is a possible D gene (6 bases). Germline V gives CDR1 SNHLY, CDR2 FYNNEI. CDR3 length: 15 amino acids. V gave up 10 bases and J gave up 2 bases, with 20 bases separating them. The CDR3 nucleotides read TGTGCCACCTCGAGAGTAGGGGGAGCTCAAGAGACCCAGTACTTC. Its translation: CATSRVGGAQETQYF.

The V and J genes are TRBV7-9 and TRBJ2-3; 11 bases map to TRBD1. Germline V gene data show CDR1 as SEHNR and CDR2 as FQNEAQ (reference sequence). The V gene end was trimmed by 6 bases and the J gene end by 1 base; junction bases not matched to a gene: 9. CDR3 length equals 17 residues. CDR3 protein: CASSRTGTGGGTDTQYF. The CDR3 nucleotides are TGTGCCAGCAGTCGTACCGGGACAGGGGGTGGCACAGATACGCAGTATTTT.

V is TRBV5-1 and J is TRBJ2-5, with D unresolved. This CDR3 comprises 13 residues. Trimming took 4 bases from V and 5 from J, leaving 12 bases between them. Germline lookup yields CDR1 SGHRS and CDR2 YFSETQ. CDR3 sequence reads: CASSLFPTETQYF. In nucleotides, the CDR3 is TGCGCCAGCAGCCTCTTCCCCACCGAGACCCAGTACTTC.

This clone was picked up one time. The CDR3 reads CASSLKQGTLGYEQYF. Here the CDR3 DNA reads TGTGCCAGCAGCCTAAAACAGGGGACCCTCGGCTACGAGCAGTACTTC. V and J are TRBV21-1 and TRBJ2-7; the D call TRBD1 from the table was never checked on the DNA. TRBV21-1 is classified as a pseudogene. The CDR3 totals 16 residues.

V usage is TRBV5-1 and J usage is TRBJ2-7, with D tentatively TRBD1 or TRBD2 (6 bases each). Germline V gene lookup returns CDR1 SGHRS and CDR2 YFSETQ. The CDR3 covers 14 residues. Trimming took off 0 bases at V and 6 bases at J, with 13 bases between the two ends. The CDR3 coding sequence is TGCGCCAGCAGCTTGGTTTCGGGGGCCGGCGAGCAGTACTTC. It yields the protein CASSLVSGAGEQYF.

The gene calls are TRBV6-6 and TRBJ2-7; the D gene is possibly TRBD1 (6 bases). CDR1 is MNHNY and CDR2 is SVGAGI in the germline V gene (reference sequence). Trimming removed 4 bases from V and 1 base from J, with 14 bases in between. The CDR3 extends over 15 amino acids. CDR3 bases: TGTGCCAGCAGTTCCCCAGGACAGCGATCCTACGAGCAGTACTTC. It yields the protein CASSSPGQRSYEQYF.

The gene calls are TRBV11-2 and TRBJ1-5, with D perhaps TRBD1 (5 bases). This CDR3 region has 13 residues. Trimming cost V 0 bases and J 7 bases, with 7 bases left between them. Per the germline V gene, CDR1 is SGHAT and CDR2 is FQNNGV. CDR3 residues: CASSLERDQPQHF. CDR3 coding DNA: TGTGCCAGCAGCTTAGAAAGGGACCAGCCCCAGCATTTT.

V is TRBV28 and J is TRBJ1-2; D unresolved. The length of the CDR3 is 14 residues. The germline V gene encodes CDR1 MDHEN and CDR2 SYDVKM. The V gene lost 5 bases and the J gene lost 2 bases, with 12 bases spanning the gap. The CDR3 is CASSPPGRNYGYTF. The CDR3 region has the DNA TGTGCCAGCAGTCCCCCCGGCAGGAACTATGGCTACACCTTC.

This chain joins TRBV7-9 and TRBJ2-1; D is unresolved. CDR1 and CDR2 (germline): SEHNR, FQNEAQ (reference sequence). The CDR3 is 10 amino acids. Trimming pared 5 bases from V and 7 bases from J, leaving 3 bases between. The CDR3 coding sequence is TGTGCCAGCAGCCCTAATGAGCAGTTCTTC. This codes for CASSPNEQFF. Drawing the rest from reference TRBV7-9 and TRBJ2-1, the complete variable domain is DTGVSQNPRHKITKRGQNVTFRCDPISEHNRLYWYRQTLGQGPEFLTYFQNEAQLEKSRLLSDRFSAERPKGSFSTLEIQRTEQGDSAMYLCASSPNEQFFGPGTRLTVL.

The chain combines TRBV7-2 with TRBJ2-3, with 9 positions matching TRBD2. The germline gives CDR1 SGHTA, CDR2 FQGNSA. J lost 4 bases, V lost 0 bases, and 8 bases had no gene match. The CDR3 loop spans 17 amino acids. This chain's CDR3 is CASSLALAGPGADTQYF. The CDR3 DNA sequence: TGTGCCAGCAGCTTAGCGCTAGCGGGGCCAGGGGCAGATACGCAGTATTTT.

The chain carries TRBV25-1 and TRBJ2-3; possible D gene TRBD2, 5 bases. The length of the CDR3 is 13 residues. Germline CDR1 MGHDK, CDR2 SYGVNS. V shed 3 bases and J shed 3 bases, with 7 bases lying between them. The CDR3 nucleotides are TGTGCCAGCAGTGAGGTAGCGACAGATACGCAGTATTTT. Translated, it gives CASSEVATDTQYF. The variable domain in full, with the rest retrieved from reference TRBV25-1 and TRBJ2-3, is EADIYQTPRYLVIGTGKKITLECSQTMGHDKMYWYQQDPGMELHLIHYSYGVNSTEKGDLSSESTVSRIRTEHFPLTLESARPSHTSQYLCASSEVATDTQYFGPGTRLTVL.

The chain joins TRBV2 to TRBJ2-7, with a tentative D call TRBD1 (6 bases). Per germline, CDR1 SNHLY and CDR2 FYNNEI. There are 14 residues in the CDR3. The V end lost 4 bases, the J end lost 3 bases, and 13 bases lay between the germline ends. CDR3 in amino acids: CASSAQGTYYEQYF. The CDR3 nucleotides are TGTGCCAGCAGTGCACAGGGTACATACTACGAGCAGTACTTC.

To note about this clone: The same CDR3 can be traced to other DNA sequences in this sample. The chain combines TRBV18 with TRBJ2-5; 9 bases line up with TRBD1. V shed 5 bases, J shed 1 base, and the junction held 2 bases outside the gene matches. Germline V gene data show CDR1 as KGHSH and CDR2 as LQKENI. CDR3 size: 14 residues. CDR3 nucleotides: TGTGCCAGCTCATCGACAGGGGGCCAAGAGACCCAGTACTTC. It yields the protein CASSSTGGQETQYF.

This chain joins TRBV6-1 and TRBJ2-7, with D tentatively TRBD2 (6 bases). CDR1 and CDR2 from the germline V gene are MNHNS and SASEGT. Trimming took 6 bases from V and 2 from J, leaving 14 bases between them. The CDR3 totals 14 residues. The CDR3 spells CASSVTSGAYEQYF. The CDR3 DNA is TGTGCCAGCAGCGTTACCTCGGGGGCCTACGAGCAGTACTTC.

The chain links TRBV28 to TRBJ2-1, with 12 positions matching TRBD2. The germline gives CDR1 MDHEN, CDR2 SYDVKM. The CDR3 is 15 residues long. The V gene end was trimmed by 5 bases and the J gene end by 7 bases; junction bases not matched to a gene: 6. The CDR3 DNA sequence: TGTGCCAGCAGTAGTTGGACTAGCGGGGCTAATGAGCAGTTCTTC. It specifies CASSSWTSGANEQFF.

A single count supports this clone. This chain links TRBV5-1 with TRBJ2-5; TRBD2 agrees at 12 bases. CDR1 SGHRS and CDR2 YFSETQ come from the germline V gene. Unmatched junction bases numbered 6, after V lost 4 bases and J lost 5 bases. This CDR3 is 15 amino acids long. As DNA, the CDR3 is TGCGCCAGCAGCCCGGCTAGCGGGAGGGGGGAGACCCAGTACTTC. Amino acids: CASSPASGRGETQYF.

The chain has TRBV6-1 and TRBJ1-4; perhaps TRBD1 as D (6 bases). The CDR3 runs 15 residues. The germline V gene encodes CDR1 MNHNS and CDR2 SASEGT. The V gene lost 11 bases and the J gene lost 4 bases, with 20 bases spanning the gap. Written as DNA, the CDR3 is TGTGCCTCCCGAAACAGGGACCCTGTTAATGAAAAACTGTTTTTT. Residues: CASRNRDPVNEKLFF.

About this clone itself: A much larger clonotype is one base distant, so this may be a read error. Different DNA sequences within this sample yield the same CDR3. J is TRBJ2-1 and V is TRBV6-1, with 9 bases that match TRBD2. Germline V gene lookup returns CDR1 MNHNS and CDR2 SASEGT. Trimming cost V 6 bases and J 0 bases; bases outside gene matches: 3. The CDR3 covers 15 residues. The CDR3 DNA follows: TGTGCCAGCAGAGTTAGCGGGAGCTCCTACAATGAGCAGTTCTTC. Protein sequence: CASRVSGSSYNEQFF.

The J gene is TRBJ1-2, the V gene TRBV7-6; the D gene is possibly TRBD1 (5 bases). V was cut by 5 bases and J by 2 bases, with 12 bases left in between. The CDR3 is 14 residues long. Germline CDR1 reads SGHVS; CDR2 reads FNYEAQ. The chain's CDR3 is CASSPLGQNYGYTF. The CDR3 region has the DNA TGTGCCAGCAGCCCATTGGGGCAGAACTATGGCTACACCTTC.

The chain combines TRBV5-1 with TRBJ2-3, with TRBD2 identical over 9 bases. Germline V CDR1 and CDR2: SGHRS, YFSETQ. V lost 4 bases to trimming and J lost 3 bases; unmatched junction nucleotides: 3. The CDR3 totals 14 residues. In DNA form, the CDR3 reads TGCGCCAGCAGCGCGGGAGGGGCAACAGATACGCAGTATTTT. This codes for CASSAGGATDTQYF.

This chain uses TRBV27 with TRBJ1-1; D might be TRBD1 (6 bases). The CDR3 covers 16 residues. Trimming shortened V by 2 bases and J by 4 bases, and 17 bases separated the two germline ends. Germline V gives CDR1 MNHEY, CDR2 SMNVEV (reference sequence). CDR3 in amino acids: CASSLPGGGRSTEAFF. The CDR3 DNA reads as TGTGCCAGCAGTTTACCCGGAGGGGGAAGGTCCACTGAAGCTTTCTTT.

The chain uses TRBV25-1 and TRBJ2-5; D remains unclear. V lost 7 bases to trimming and J lost 5 bases, with 8 bases between them. The CDR3 contains 11 residues. Germline lookup yields CDR1 MGHDK and CDR2 SYGVNS. CDR3 sequence (DNA): TGTGCCAGCACGATTGCGGAGACCCAGTACTTC. Protein product: CASTIAETQYF.

The CDR3 region is CAVRTGSSYEQYF. The CDR3 DNA follows: TGTGCCGTTCGGACGGGGAGCTCCTACGAGCAGTACTTC. This chain connects TRBV28 to TRBJ2-7; a weak D match, TRBD2 (5 bases). V was cut by 11 bases and J by 0 bases, with 14 bases left in between. CDR1 and CDR2 from the germline V gene are MDHEN and SYDVKM. The CDR3 sequence is 13 residues long. The full variable domain, completed using reference TRBV28 and TRBJ2-7, is DVKVTQSSRYLVKRTGEKVFLECVQDMDHENMFWYRQDPGLGLRLIYFSYDVKMKEKGDIPEGYSVSREKKERFSLILESASTNQTSMYLCAVRTGSSYEQYFGPGTRLTVT.

The gene calls are TRBV19 and TRBJ1-2, with D uncertain. Germline lookup yields CDR1 LNHDA and CDR2 SQIVND (reference sequence). V dropped 5 bases and J dropped 2 bases, with 12 bases sitting between them. This CDR3 comprises 14 residues. The CDR3 DNA reads TGTGCCAGTAGTTATCCGACGGGGAACTATGGCTACACCTTC. The encoded protein is CASSYPTGNYGYTF.

V usage is TRBV27 and J usage is TRBJ1-3; TRBD1 is a possible D gene (6 bases). The ends were cut back, 8 bases at V and 2 bases at J, with 10 bases in the middle. CDR3 length: 13 residues. The germline V gene has CDR1 MNHEY and CDR2 SMNVEV (reference sequence). The CDR3 sequence: CASGGRAGNTIYF. The CDR3 coding sequence is TGTGCCAGCGGGGGCAGGGCTGGAAACACCATATATTTT.

This chain connects TRBV5-6 to TRBJ2-6; no clear D gene. Per the germline V gene, CDR1 is SGHDT and CDR2 is YYEEEE. Trimming pared 6 bases from V and 3 bases from J, leaving 13 bases between. CDR3 length: 15 amino acids. The CDR3 protein is CASNKVGVGANVLTF. For the CDR3, the DNA is TGTGCCAGCAACAAGGTTGGGGTTGGGGCCAACGTCCTGACTTTC.

CDR3 coding DNA: TGTGCCAGCAGGAACCCTAGCGGGGGGCAATACAATGAGCAGTTCTTC. Protein sequence: CASRNPSGGQYNEQFF. The chain links TRBV5-4 to TRBJ2-1; 11 positions match TRBD2. Germline lookup yields CDR1 SGHNT and CDR2 YYREEE (reference sequence). This CDR3 has 16 residues. The ends lost 5 bases at V and 4 bases at J; junction bases unmatched: 8.

The V gene is TRBV11-3, the J gene TRBJ2-2; D is uncertain. CDR1 is SGHNT and CDR2 is YENEEA in the germline V gene. This CDR3 spans 12 amino acids. The V end was cut by 6 bases, the J end by 5 bases, with 7 bases between. The CDR3 loop is CASRDGTGELFF. CDR3 DNA sequence: TGTGCCAGCAGGGACGGGACCGGGGAGCTGTTTTTT.

This rearrangement joins TRBV6-5 to TRBJ1-1; unclear D gene. V was trimmed by 1 base and J by 11 bases, leaving 8 bases between them. The CDR3 has 11 amino acids. CDR1 and CDR2 (germline): MNHEY, SVGAGI. The CDR3 coding sequence is TGTGCCAGCAGTTACTGGGGAGTCGCTTTCTTT. Translated, it gives CASSYWGVAFF.

This clone was seen once. CDR3 protein: CASSLTTGTGYQETQYF. The CDR3 DNA reads TGTGCCAGCAGCTTAACGACCGGGACAGGGTACCAAGAGACCCAGTACTTC. The rearrangement links TRBV11-3 to TRBJ2-5; 9 bases line up with TRBD1. Germline trimming cut 2 bases from V and 0 bases from J; bases unmatched to any gene: 7. The CDR3 spans 17 residues. The germline CDR1 and CDR2 sequences are SGHNT and YENEEA.